What follows are 2 T cell receptor beta chains derived from one specimen sequenced in a study of T cells in Graves' hyperthyroidism and ophthalmopathy. TCR beta CDR3 sequences were amplified from RNA transcripts. The HTBI set primed first-round TCR CDR3 RT-PCR. One entry per CDR3 protein results from TCRdb running MiXCR on the multiplex PCR reads. The sample lists some 500,000 distinct CDR3 sequences, around 15% occurring once. Sequenced sample: blood. Source of these receptors: a woman aged 18 to 35 with Graves' hyperthyroidism.

This clonotype was seen repeatedly, ten times or more. The chain's CDR3 is CASIHRTKETQYF. The CDR3 nucleotides are TGTGCCAGCATCCATAGGACCAAAGAGACCCAGTACTTC. This chain joins TRBV7-9 and TRBJ2-5; D uncertain. There are 13 residues in the CDR3. V shed 7 bases and J shed 3 bases, with 12 bases lying between them. Germline V gene data show CDR1 as SEHNR and CDR2 as FQNEAQ (reference sequence).

In this sample, this clonotype turned up many times. This rearrangement joins TRBV6-1 to TRBJ1-1; the match to TRBD1 covers 9 bases. The CDR3 totals 11 residues. Germline loops: CDR1 MNHNS, CDR2 SASEGT. Trimming at V came to 8 bases and at J to 8 bases, leaving 3 bases not matched to a gene. The CDR3 spells CASGDRAEAFF. The CDR3 nucleotides are TGTGCCAGCGGGGACAGGGCAGAAGCTTTCTTT.